Each of the 4 T cell receptor beta chains below was sequenced from the same sample in a study of cytomegalovirus exposure and HLA in healthy donors. Sequencing was performed with immunoSEQ multiplex PCR; in TCRdb, only in-frame clones are kept and a portion is missing. The sample includes about 160,000 clones, 96% of them seen just once. Sequencing was carried out using PBMCs. The receptors were sampled from a young woman in good health and CMV-seronegative.

V and J are TRBV6-1 and TRBJ2-5; D possibly corresponds to TRBD2 (6 bases). This CDR3 contains 14 residues. The germline V and J ends were trimmed by 2 bases and 4 bases, with 11 bases remaining between them. Germline V CDR1 and CDR2: MNHNS, SASEGT. As DNA, the CDR3 is TGTGCCAGCAGTGAACTGGGGGGAGGAGAGACCCAGTACTTC. It specifies CASSELGGGETQYF.

The chain joins TRBV27 to TRBJ1-4, with unresolved D. There are 14 residues in the CDR3. CDR1 MNHEY and CDR2 SMNVEV come from the germline V gene (reference sequence). The V gene lost 6 bases and the J gene lost 5 bases, with 13 bases spanning the gap. This CDR3 is CASRNIGSNEKLFF. CDR3 DNA sequence: TGTGCCAGCAGAAACATAGGGAGCAATGAAAAACTGTTTTTT.

This chain links TRBV2 with TRBJ2-3, with D possibly TRBD2 on 6 matching bases. V was shortened by 0 bases and J by 4 bases, with 14 bases between the two germline ends. The CDR3 contains 16 residues. The germline V gene encodes CDR1 SNHLY and CDR2 FYNNEI. The chain's CDR3 is CASSEAQGGVPDTQYF. The CDR3 nucleotides read TGTGCCAGCAGTGAAGCGCAAGGAGGGGTCCCAGATACGCAGTATTTT.

This clone has just one count. This chain joins TRBV6-5 and TRBJ2-7, with D maybe TRBD1 (6 bases). V was shortened by 1 base and J by 5 bases, with 9 bases between the two germline ends. CDR3 size: 13 residues. Germline CDR1 and CDR2: MNHEY and SVGAGI. The CDR3 loop is CASSYYRANEQYF. DNA of the CDR3: TGTGCCAGCAGTTACTACAGGGCAAACGAGCAGTACTTC.